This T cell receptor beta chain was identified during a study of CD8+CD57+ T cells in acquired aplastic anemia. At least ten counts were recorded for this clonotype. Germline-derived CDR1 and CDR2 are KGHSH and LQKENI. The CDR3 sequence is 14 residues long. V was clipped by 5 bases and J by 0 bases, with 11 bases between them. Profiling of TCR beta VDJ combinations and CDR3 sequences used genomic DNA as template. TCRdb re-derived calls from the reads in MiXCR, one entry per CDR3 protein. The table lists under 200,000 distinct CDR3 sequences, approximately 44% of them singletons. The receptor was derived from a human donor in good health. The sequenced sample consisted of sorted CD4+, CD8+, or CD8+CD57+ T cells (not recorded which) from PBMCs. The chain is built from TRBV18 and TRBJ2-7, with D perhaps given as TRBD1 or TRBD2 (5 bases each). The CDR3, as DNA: TGTGCCAGCTCAGATCGGGACGCCTCCTACGAGCAGTACTTC. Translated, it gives CASSDRDASYEQYF.